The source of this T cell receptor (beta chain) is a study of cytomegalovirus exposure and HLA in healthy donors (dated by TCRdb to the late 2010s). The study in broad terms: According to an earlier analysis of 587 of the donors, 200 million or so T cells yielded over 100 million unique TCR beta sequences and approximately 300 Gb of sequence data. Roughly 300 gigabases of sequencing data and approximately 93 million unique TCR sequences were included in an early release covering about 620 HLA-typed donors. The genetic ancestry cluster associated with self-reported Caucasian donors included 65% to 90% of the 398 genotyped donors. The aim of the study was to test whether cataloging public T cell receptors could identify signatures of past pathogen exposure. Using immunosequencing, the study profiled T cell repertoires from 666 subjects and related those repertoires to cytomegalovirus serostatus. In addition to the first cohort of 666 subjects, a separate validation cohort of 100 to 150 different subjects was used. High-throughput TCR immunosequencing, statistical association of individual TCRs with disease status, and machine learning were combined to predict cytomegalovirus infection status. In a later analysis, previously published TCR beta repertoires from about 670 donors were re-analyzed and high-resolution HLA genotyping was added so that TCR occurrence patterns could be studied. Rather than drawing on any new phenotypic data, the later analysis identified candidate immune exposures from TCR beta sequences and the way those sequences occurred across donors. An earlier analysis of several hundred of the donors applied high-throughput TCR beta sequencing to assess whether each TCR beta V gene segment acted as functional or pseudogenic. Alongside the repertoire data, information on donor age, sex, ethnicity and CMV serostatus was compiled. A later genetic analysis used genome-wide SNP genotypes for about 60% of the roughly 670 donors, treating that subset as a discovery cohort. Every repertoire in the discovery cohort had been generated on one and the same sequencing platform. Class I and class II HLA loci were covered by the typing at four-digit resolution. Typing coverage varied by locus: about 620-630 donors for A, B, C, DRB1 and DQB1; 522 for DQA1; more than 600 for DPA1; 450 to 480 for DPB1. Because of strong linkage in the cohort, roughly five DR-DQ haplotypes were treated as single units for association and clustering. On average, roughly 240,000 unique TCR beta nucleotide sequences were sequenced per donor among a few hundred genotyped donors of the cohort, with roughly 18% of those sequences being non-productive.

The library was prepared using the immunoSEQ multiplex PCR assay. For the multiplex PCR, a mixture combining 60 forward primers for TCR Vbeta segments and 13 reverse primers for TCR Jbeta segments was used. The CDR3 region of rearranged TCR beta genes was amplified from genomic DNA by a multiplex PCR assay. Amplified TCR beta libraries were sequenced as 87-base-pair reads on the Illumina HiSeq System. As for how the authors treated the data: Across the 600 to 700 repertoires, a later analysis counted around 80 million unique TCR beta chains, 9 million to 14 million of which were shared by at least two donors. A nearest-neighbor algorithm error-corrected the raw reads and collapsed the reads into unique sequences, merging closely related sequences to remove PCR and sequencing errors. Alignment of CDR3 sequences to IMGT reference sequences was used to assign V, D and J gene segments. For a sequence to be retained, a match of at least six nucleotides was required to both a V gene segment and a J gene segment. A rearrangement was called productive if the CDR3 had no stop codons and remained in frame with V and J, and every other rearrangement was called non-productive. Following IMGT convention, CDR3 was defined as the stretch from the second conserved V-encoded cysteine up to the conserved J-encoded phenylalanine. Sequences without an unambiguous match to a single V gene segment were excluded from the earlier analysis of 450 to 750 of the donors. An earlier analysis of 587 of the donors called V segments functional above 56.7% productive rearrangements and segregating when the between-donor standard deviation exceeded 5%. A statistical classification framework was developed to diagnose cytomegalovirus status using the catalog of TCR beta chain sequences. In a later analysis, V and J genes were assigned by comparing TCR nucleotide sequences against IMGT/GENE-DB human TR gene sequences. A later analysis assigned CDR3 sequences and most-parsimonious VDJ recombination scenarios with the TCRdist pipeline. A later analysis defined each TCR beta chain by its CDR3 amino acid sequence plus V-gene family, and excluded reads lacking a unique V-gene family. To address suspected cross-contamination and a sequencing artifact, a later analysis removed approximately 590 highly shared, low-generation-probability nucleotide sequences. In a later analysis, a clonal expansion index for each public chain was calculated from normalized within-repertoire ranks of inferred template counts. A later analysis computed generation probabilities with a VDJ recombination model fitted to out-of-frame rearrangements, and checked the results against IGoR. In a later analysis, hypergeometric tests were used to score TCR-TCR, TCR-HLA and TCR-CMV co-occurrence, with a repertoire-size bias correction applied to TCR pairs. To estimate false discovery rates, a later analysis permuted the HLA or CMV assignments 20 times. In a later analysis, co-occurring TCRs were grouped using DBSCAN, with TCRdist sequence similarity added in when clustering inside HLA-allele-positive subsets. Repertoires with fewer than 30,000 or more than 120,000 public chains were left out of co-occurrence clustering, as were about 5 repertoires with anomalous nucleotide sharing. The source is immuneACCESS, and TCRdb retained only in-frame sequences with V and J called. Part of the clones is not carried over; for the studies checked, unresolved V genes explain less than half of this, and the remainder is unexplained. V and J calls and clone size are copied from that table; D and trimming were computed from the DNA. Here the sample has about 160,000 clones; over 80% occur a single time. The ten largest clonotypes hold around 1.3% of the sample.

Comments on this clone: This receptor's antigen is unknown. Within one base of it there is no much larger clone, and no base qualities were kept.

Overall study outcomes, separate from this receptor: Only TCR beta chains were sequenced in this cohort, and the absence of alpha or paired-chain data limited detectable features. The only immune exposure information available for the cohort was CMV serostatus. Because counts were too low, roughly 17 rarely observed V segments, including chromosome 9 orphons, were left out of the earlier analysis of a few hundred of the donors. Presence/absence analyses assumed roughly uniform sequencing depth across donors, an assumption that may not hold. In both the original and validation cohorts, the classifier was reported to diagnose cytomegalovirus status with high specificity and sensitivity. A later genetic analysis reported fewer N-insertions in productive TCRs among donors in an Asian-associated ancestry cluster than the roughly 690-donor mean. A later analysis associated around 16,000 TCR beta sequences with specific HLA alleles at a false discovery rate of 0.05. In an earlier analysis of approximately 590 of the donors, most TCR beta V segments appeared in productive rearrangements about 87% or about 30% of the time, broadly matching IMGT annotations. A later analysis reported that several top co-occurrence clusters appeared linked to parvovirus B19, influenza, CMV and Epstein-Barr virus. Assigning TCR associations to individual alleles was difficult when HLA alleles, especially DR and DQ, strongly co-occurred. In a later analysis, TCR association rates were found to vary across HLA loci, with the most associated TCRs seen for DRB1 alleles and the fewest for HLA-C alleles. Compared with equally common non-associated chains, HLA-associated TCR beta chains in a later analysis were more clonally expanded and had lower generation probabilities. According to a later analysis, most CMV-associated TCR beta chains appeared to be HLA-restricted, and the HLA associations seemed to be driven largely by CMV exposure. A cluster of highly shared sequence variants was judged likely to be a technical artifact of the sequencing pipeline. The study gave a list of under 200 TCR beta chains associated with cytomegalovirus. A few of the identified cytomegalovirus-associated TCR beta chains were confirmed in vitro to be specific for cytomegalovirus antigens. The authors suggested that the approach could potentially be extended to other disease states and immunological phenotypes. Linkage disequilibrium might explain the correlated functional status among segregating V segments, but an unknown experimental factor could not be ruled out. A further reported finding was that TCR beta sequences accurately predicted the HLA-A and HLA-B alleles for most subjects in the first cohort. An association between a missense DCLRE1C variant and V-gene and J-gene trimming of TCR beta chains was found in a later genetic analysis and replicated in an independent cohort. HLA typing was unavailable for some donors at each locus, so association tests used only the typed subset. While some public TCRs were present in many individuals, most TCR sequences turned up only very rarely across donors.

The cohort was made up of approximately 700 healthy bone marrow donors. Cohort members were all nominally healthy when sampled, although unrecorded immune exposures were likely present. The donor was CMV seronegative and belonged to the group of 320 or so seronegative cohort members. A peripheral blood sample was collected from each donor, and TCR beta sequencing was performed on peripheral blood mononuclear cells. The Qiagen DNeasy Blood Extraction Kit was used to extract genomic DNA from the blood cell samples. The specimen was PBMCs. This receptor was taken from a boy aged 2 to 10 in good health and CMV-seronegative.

The DNA sequence is given as TGTGCCAGCAGCTTATCTCCAGGGGTCAGGAACACTGAAGCTTTCTTT. Its amino acids are CASSLSPGVRNTEAFF. Rearrangement joined TRBV7-3 to TRBJ1-1, with TRBD1 tentatively as D gene (6 bases match). CDR1 and CDR2, looked up from the germline V gene, are SGHTA and FQGTGA. The CDR3 numbers 16 residues from cysteine through phenylalanine. Solely the CDR3 DNA is kept, with 48 bases framed from the first base. Deletion took 2 bases off V and 1 base off J, with a span of 14 bases between the germline ends.